One and the same sample provided the 23 T cell receptor beta chains below, sequenced in a study of blood T cells in healthy people across ages. The authors ran a second PCR of about 7 to 11 cycles using a sample-barcoded 5' primer and a J-beta primer mix. Via MiXCR, TCRdb re-called the 5' RACE reads, giving one row per CDR3 protein. Among approximately 800,000 distinct CDR3 sequences listed, roughly 25% were seen once. The sample was also reused in another study, on T cells of mothers and their children.

Material for sequencing was blood. Receptors were obtained from a boy aged 5-17 years in good health.

This clonotype was counted between two and nine times. The junction departs from germline at one end; a sequencing error may be responsible. This rearrangement joins TRBV20-1 to TRBJ2-1, with 8 bases matching TRBD1. There are 14 residues in the CDR3. The germline gives CDR1 DFQATT, CDR2 SNEGSKA (reference sequence). CDR3 bases: TGCAGTGCTCGAGACGGCAGGGGGCTGAATGAGCAGTTCTTC. Amino acids: CSARDGRGLNEQFF.

The chain couples TRBV29-1 to TRBJ2-1; 11 bases fit TRBD2. The V gene's germline CDR1 is SQVTM and CDR2 ANQGSEA. With 7 bases clipped from V and 7 bases from J, the junction kept 6 bases outside the gene matches. CDR3 length: 13 amino acids. This chain's CDR3 is CSELAGVRNEQFF. The CDR3 coding sequence is TGCAGCGAACTAGCGGGAGTTAGAAATGAGCAGTTCTTC.

This clonotype was seen only a few times. V gene TRBV5-1 combines with J gene TRBJ1-6; 10 nucleotides match TRBD1. V shed 8 bases and J 6 bases; nucleotides not matched to a gene: 5. The germline V gene encodes CDR1 SGHRS and CDR2 YFSETQ. The CDR3 spans 14 residues. The CDR3 bases are TGCGCCAGTACGACAGGGGGCTTTAATTCACCCCTCCACTTT. As protein: CASTTGGFNSPLHF.

About this clonotype itself: The junction and the germline gene differ at one end; a read error may be behind it. The genes are TRBV7-2 and TRBJ2-5, with a weak D call TRBD2 (6 bases). CDR1 SGHTA and CDR2 FQGNSA come from the germline V gene. The CDR3 consists of 14 residues. CDR3 protein: CASSFPGLSYEQHF. The DNA of the CDR3 is TGTGCCAGCAGCTTCCCGGGACTCAGCTACGAGCAGCACTTC. Complete variable domain (other parts from reference TRBV7-2 and TRBJ2-5): GAGVSQSPSNKVTEKGKDVELRCDPISGHTALYWYRQSLGQGLEFLIYFQGNSAPDKSGLPSDRFSAERTGGSVSTLTIQRTQQEDSAVYLCASSFPGLSYEQHFGPGTRLLVL.

This clonotype occurred a few times. The rearrangement links TRBV9 to TRBJ2-7; 9 bases are shared with TRBD2. Germline-derived CDR1 and CDR2 are SGDLS and YYNGEE. The CDR3 totals 16 residues. J was trimmed by 2 bases and V by 0 bases; bases with no gene match: 6. The CDR3 spells CASSVAASGATYEQYF. As DNA, the CDR3 is TGTGCCAGCAGCGTAGCTGCTAGCGGGGCAACCTACGAGCAGTACTTC.

The rearrangement links TRBV5-5 to TRBJ2-1; D unresolved. The CDR3 extends over 15 amino acids. Germline V gives CDR1 SGHKS, CDR2 YYEKEE (reference sequence). Trimming left V 0 bases short and J 0 bases short, with 7 bases between. The CDR3: CASSLVTTSYNEQFF. CDR3 DNA: TGTGCCAGCAGCTTGGTTACCACCTCCTACAATGAGCAGTTCTTC.

V is TRBV29-1 and J is TRBJ2-7, with D unclear. CDR3 length: 13 residues. Trimming shortened V by 4 bases and J by 0 bases, and 10 bases separated the two germline ends. Germline CDR1 and CDR2: SQVTM and ANQGSEA. For the CDR3, the DNA is TGCAGCGTTGTGTCGGATAGCTCCTACGAGCAGTACTTC. It yields the protein CSVVSDSSYEQYF.

The sample holds many counts of this clonotype. This rearrangement joins TRBV4-2 to TRBJ1-5; D call uncertain. The CDR3 is made up of 17 amino acids. V was cut by 4 bases and J by 1 base, with 17 bases left in between. Germline lookup yields CDR1 LGHNA and CDR2 YNFKEQ. The CDR3 loop is CASSRTRGRASNQPQHF. The CDR3 DNA follows: TGTGCCAGCAGCCGCACGCGGGGAAGGGCAAGCAATCAGCCCCAGCATTTT.

This chain joins TRBV28 and TRBJ2-5, with D possibly TRBD1 on 6 matching bases. CDR1 MDHEN and CDR2 SYDVKM come from the germline V gene. Trimming shortened V by 11 bases and J by 3 bases, and 13 bases separated the two germline ends. This CDR3 spans 12 amino acids. CDR3 loop: CASNGQKETQYF. The CDR3 bases are TGTGCCTCTAACGGACAGAAAGAGACCCAGTACTTC.

The genes are TRBV6-2 or TRBV6-3 and TRBJ2-5, with TRBD1 identical over 7 bases. Germline V CDR1 and CDR2: MNHEY, SVGEGT. The CDR3 consists of 15 residues. The junction had 11 bases not matched to a gene; V was cut back by 7 bases and J by 3 bases. The CDR3 sequence: CASIPYRQGKETQYF. CDR3 bases: TGTGCCAGCATCCCCTACCGACAGGGAAAAGAGACCCAGTACTTC.

The rearrangement joins TRBV13 to TRBJ1-2, with 7 bases fitting TRBD1. V lost 4 bases, J lost 10 bases, and 15 bases stayed unmatched. The CDR3 consists of 15 residues. Germline V lookup: CDR1 PRHDT, CDR2 FYEKMQ (reference sequence). The CDR3 region is CASSSRGGGGHAYTF. DNA for the CDR3: TGTGCCAGCAGCTCCCGAGGGGGAGGGGGCCACGCCTACACCTTC.

This clonotype has just a few counts. The CDR3 is CASSPSGGAYEKLFF. CDR3 sequence (DNA): TGTGCCAGCAGTCCCTCCGGGGGAGCGTATGAAAAACTGTTTTTT. This chain links TRBV27 with TRBJ1-4; possibly TRBD1 for D (5 bases). Germline CDR1 reads MNHEY; CDR2 reads SMNVEV (reference sequence). Trimming removed 5 bases at V and 6 bases at J, with 16 bases between. The CDR3 is 15 amino acids.

V and J are TRBV18 and TRBJ2-4; 13 bases are a match to TRBD2. Per the germline V gene, CDR1 is KGHSH and CDR2 is LQKENI. CDR3 length: 16 residues. V trimming: 5 bases; J trimming: 7 bases; junction bases outside the gene matches: 8. The CDR3: CASSSGTSGARNIQYF. DNA of the CDR3: TGTGCCAGCTCATCCGGGACTAGCGGGGCCAGGAACATTCAGTACTTC.

The chain joins TRBV27 to TRBJ2-1, with D hard to call. From germline, CDR1 is MNHEY and CDR2 SMNVEV (reference sequence). The CDR3 runs to 13 residues. The V end lost 0 bases, the J end lost 5 bases, and 5 bases lay between the germline ends. This chain's CDR3 is CASSLSGDNEQFF. In nucleotides, the CDR3 is TGTGCCAGCAGTTTATCAGGCGACAATGAGCAGTTCTTC.

As to this clonotype: A junction end diverges from the germline sequence, so it may reflect a read error. The J gene is TRBJ1-1, the V gene TRBV18; tentative D call: TRBD1 (6 bases). The CDR3 contains 14 residues. Germline-derived CDR1 and CDR2 are KGHSH and LQKENI. CDR3 DNA sequence: TGTGCCAGCTCGCCACGGGGGGCTGGATTCGAAGCTTTCTTT. Translating gives CASSPRGAGFEAFF.

The rearrangement joins TRBV5-1 to TRBJ2-5, with a tentative D call TRBD1 (5 bases). The end of the DNA aligns better with TRBJ2-7, so the J call may be wrong. The CDR3 length is 15 residues. Per the germline V gene, CDR1 is SGHRS and CDR2 is YFSETQ. The CDR3 DNA reads as TGCGCCAGCAGCTTGGGGGCCCCAACAGGCTACGAGCAGTACTTC. This gives the protein CASSLGAPTGYEQYF.

The J gene is TRBJ1-3, the V gene TRBV28, with a weak D call TRBD1 (5 bases). This CDR3 spans 14 amino acids. Germline assignment: CDR1 MDHEN and CDR2 SYDVKM. V lost 7 bases, J lost 4 bases, and 14 bases lay in between. The CDR3 region is CASKNGGSGNTIYF. CDR3 DNA: TGTGCCAGCAAGAACGGGGGATCCGGAAACACCATATATTTT.

This sequence joins TRBV7-9 and TRBJ2-1, with TRBD2 as a possible D gene (6 bases). Germline V gene lookup returns CDR1 SEHNR and CDR2 FQNEAQ (reference sequence). Trimming pared 2 bases from V and 2 bases from J, leaving 13 bases between. CDR3 length: 16 residues. CDR3 sequence: CASSLTSPRTYNEQFF. DNA of the CDR3: TGTGCCAGCAGCTTAACTAGCCCGAGGACCTACAATGAGCAGTTCTTC.

The CDR3 loop is CASSLSGTGIQETQYF. As DNA, the CDR3 is TGTGCCAGCAGCTTAAGCGGGACAGGGATTCAAGAGACCCAGTACTTC. The chain links TRBV7-3 to TRBJ2-5; 9 bases are shared with TRBD1. This CDR3 spans 16 amino acids. The germline gives CDR1 SGHTA, CDR2 FQGTGA. Trimming cost V 1 base and J 2 bases; bases outside gene matches: 5.

V gene TRBV28 combines with J gene TRBJ2-3; D assignment may be TRBD1 or TRBD2 (7 bases each). CDR1 MDHEN and CDR2 SYDVKM come from the germline V gene. The ends were cut back, 8 bases at V and 2 bases at J, with 17 bases in the middle. The CDR3 totals 15 residues. The CDR3 loop reads CASQTGRGTTDTQYF. The CDR3 DNA is TGTGCCAGCCAGACAGGGAGGGGAACCACAGATACGCAGTATTTT.

The chain recombines TRBV6-5 with TRBJ2-5; D might be TRBD2 (6 bases). The J call could be wrong; TRBJ2-7 is a better fit for the DNA end. Germline V gene sequence: CDR1 MNHEY, CDR2 SVGAGI. The CDR3 is 15 residues long. CDR3 nucleotide sequence: TGTGCCAGCAGTTCCTCGGCGGGAACTTACTACGAGCAGTACTTC. It codes for CASSSSAGTYYEQYF.

This clonotype was recorded a few times. This chain uses TRBV28 with TRBJ2-6, with 8 bases fitting TRBD1. There are 17 residues in the CDR3. The junction had 4 bases not matched to a gene; V was cut back by 1 base and J by 2 bases. Germline lookup yields CDR1 MDHEN and CDR2 SYDVKM. CDR3 amino acids: CASSLSPQGAGANVLTF. CDR3 in DNA: TGTGCCAGCAGTTTATCCCCACAGGGGGCTGGGGCCAACGTCCTGACTTTC. Filled out from reference TRBV28 and TRBJ2-6, the complete variable domain reads DVKVTQSSRYLVKRTGEKVFLECVQDMDHENMFWYRQDPGLGLRLIYFSYDVKMKEKGDIPEGYSVSREKKERFSLILESASTNQTSMYLCASSLSPQGAGANVLTFGAGSRLTVL.

This clonotype was picked up many times. The CDR3 DNA sequence: TGCGCCAGCAGCCGTCTGCACTCTAGCACAGATACGCAGTATTTT. Translation: CASSRLHSSTDTQYF. J is TRBJ2-3 and V is TRBV4-3; no clear D gene. Trimming removed 4 bases from V and 0 bases from J, with 11 bases in between. Germline lookup yields CDR1 LGHNA and CDR2 YSLEER. This CDR3 spans 15 amino acids.